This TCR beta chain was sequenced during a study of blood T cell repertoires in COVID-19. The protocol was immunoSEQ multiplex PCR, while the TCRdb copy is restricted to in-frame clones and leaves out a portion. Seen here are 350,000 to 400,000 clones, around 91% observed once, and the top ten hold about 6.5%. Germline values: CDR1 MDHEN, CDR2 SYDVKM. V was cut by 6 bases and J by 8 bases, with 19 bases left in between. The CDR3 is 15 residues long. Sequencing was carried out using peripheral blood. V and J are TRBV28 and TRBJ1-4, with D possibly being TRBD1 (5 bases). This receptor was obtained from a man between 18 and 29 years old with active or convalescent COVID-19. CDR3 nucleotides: TGTGCCAGCAGGGCGGCCCAGGGTGTTGGGGAAAAACTGTTTTTT. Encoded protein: CASRAAQGVGEKLFF.